This TCR beta chain was retrieved from a study of cytomegalovirus exposure and HLA in healthy donors. PCR primers comprised 60 Vbeta and 13 Jbeta primers. Data came from immunoSEQ multiplex PCR; TCRdb stores just in-frame clones and leaves some out. Counted here are around 170,000 clones, around four fifths occurring once; the ten biggest clones make up roughly 0.8%. Though nominally healthy at sampling, donors likely had unrecorded immune exposures. The germline V and J ends were trimmed by 0 bases and 1 base, with 10 bases remaining between them. The CDR3 length is 15 residues. The germline V gene encodes CDR1 MNHEY and CDR2 SVGAGI.

The V and J genes are TRBV6-5 and TRBJ2-7; tentative D call: TRBD2 (5 bases). Sequencing was done on a sample of PBMCs. The receptor was derived from a young woman in good health and CMV-seronegative. CDR3 in DNA: TGTGCCAGCAGTTACTCGAGGGAAGGGTCCTACGAGCAGTACTTC. Protein: CASSYSREGSYEQYF.